The rows below give T cell receptor beta chains drawn from one sample of a study of Tregs in tolerant kidney transplant recipients. Profiling relied on immunoSEQ multiplex PCR, and the TCRdb table lists in-frame clones only, not all of them. The sample carries around 63,000 clones, roughly 88% recorded once. Here the sequenced sample was Tregs from blood, taken before the transplant. These receptors originate from a human donor who received a combined kidney and bone marrow transplant. Each CDR3 is given with its conserved first and last residue. D genes are given only for firm matches. Clone size is shown for a subset of rows, as once, few, many or a class of expanded clone.

V gene,D gene,J gene,clone size,CDR3 DNA,CDR3 protein
TRBV6-1,TRBD2,TRBJ2-1,-,TGTGCCAGCAATCGGCGGGGGGAGTACAATGAGCAGTTCTTC,CASNRRGEYNEQFF
TRBV7-2,TRBD2,TRBJ2-5,-,TGTGCCAGCAGCTTAGGGTTAGCGGGGGGCCAACAGTACTTC,CASSLGLAGGQQYF
TRBV29-1,-,TRBJ2-7,-,-,CSVGPGETQYF
TRBV2,TRBD2,TRBJ2-3,-,TGTGCCAGCAGGGGCGGGGGGGCCGGAGATACGCAGTATTTT,CASRGGGAGDTQYF
TRBV7-2,-,TRBJ2-7,-,TGTGCCAGCAGCTTAGCGGGAACACACCGTTACGAGCAGTACTTC,CASSLAGTHRYEQYF
TRBV6-6,-,TRBJ2-3,-,TGTGCCAGCAGTTATAGGTCATGGTATTTT,CASSYRSWYF
TRBV19,TRBD1,TRBJ1-2,-,TGTGCCAGTACGACAGGGTGGAACTATGGCTACACCTTC,CASTTGWNYGYTF
TRBV9,-,TRBJ1-3,-,TGTGCCAGCAGCGTAGCTCAGTGGAGAGCTGGAAACACCATATATTTT,CASSVAQWRAGNTIYF
TRBV7-9,TRBD2,TRBJ2-5,-,TGTGCCAGCAGCCTACCGACTAGCGGGGGCGCCCGGGAGACCCAGTACTTC,CASSLPTSGGARETQYF
TRBV18,-,TRBJ1-4,-,TGTGCCAGCTCACCACCAGGGATTTCAACTAATGAAAAACTGTTTTTT,CASSPPGISTNEKLFF
TRBV7-8,-,TRBJ2-6,few,TGTGCCAGCAGCTTAGTTGCCCCTGGGGCCAACGTCCTGACTTTC,CASSLVAPGANVLTF
TRBV7-2,TRBD1,TRBJ2-7,-,TGTGCCAGCAGCCCGAGCCGGGACAGGGGACACGAGCAGTACTTC,CASSPSRDRGHEQYF
TRBV19,-,TRBJ1-3,few,TGTGCCAGTAGTATCATCCTCTCTGGAAACACCATATATTTT,CASSIILSGNTIYF
TRBV18,TRBD1,TRBJ1-6,-,TGTGCCAGCTCAGACAGGGTCGGTTCACCCCTCCACTTT,CASSDRVGSPLHF
TRBV21-1,-,TRBJ2-3,-,TGTGCCAGCAGCTTACGTCCGTTGCGGGCCTACACAGATACGCAGTATTTT,CASSLRPLRAYTDTQYF
TRBV23-1,-,TRBJ2-7,-,TGCGCCAGCAGTCCTCCGATAGGGGACTACGAGCAGTACTTC,CASSPPIGDYEQYF
TRBV6-4,TRBD1,TRBJ1-1,-,TGTGCCAGCAGTGGTATGCCGGACAGGTTCGCGGTTGGGACTGAAGCTTTCTTT,CASSGMPDRFAVGTEAFF
TRBV7-9,-,TRBJ1-1,few,TGTGCCAGTACCAGGAGTATGAACACTGAAGCTTTCTTT,CASTRSMNTEAFF
TRBV6-1,-,TRBJ1-2,few,TGTGCCAGCAGGGTTCGGGGAACATATGGCTACACCTTC,CASRVRGTYGYTF
TRBV7-2,-,TRBJ2-7,-,TGTGCCAGCAGCTTAACGGGGTACTACGAGCAGTACTTC,CASSLTGYYEQYF
TRBV19,-,TRBJ1-1,once,TGTGCCAGTAGTACCCGGGAACGGGTTGAAGCTTTCTTT,CASSTRERVEAFF
TRBV5-1,-,TRBJ2-6,-,TGCGCCAGCAGCTTGGCCTGGGGGGCTCAGAGCTCTGGGGCCAACGTCCTGACTTTC,CASSLAWGAQSSGANVLTF
TRBV14,-,TRBJ1-1,-,TGTGCCAGCAGCCAAGTTAGTAGAGCTTTCTTT,CASSQVSRAFF
TRBV23-1,-,TRBJ1-2,-,TGCGCCAGCAGGGAGAACAGGGCAAACTATGGCTACACCTTC,CASRENRANYGYTF
TRBV6-5,-,TRBJ2-7,-,TGTGCCAGCAGTTACTGGGTAGGGACGAGCTACGAGCAGTACTTC,CASSYWVGTSYEQYF
TRBV9,-,TRBJ2-3,-,TGTGCCAGCAGCGTAGGGACAGGCACAGATACGCAGTATTTT,CASSVGTGTDTQYF